The following is a T cell receptor (beta chain) sequence with its context. No cognate antigen has been identified for it. No base quality values were provided; no much bigger clone lies one nucleotide off. The trial excluded patients who had a history of autoimmune disease or were on systemic immunosuppression. Peripheral blood for TCR sequencing was collected from all dose cohorts at baseline, on cycle 4 day 1, and on cycle 7 day 1. The samples were drawn from a first-in-human, open-label, multicenter phase I dose-escalation trial of ivuxolimab. Adults with locally advanced or metastatic melanoma, renal cell carcinoma, hepatocellular carcinoma or head and neck squamous cell carcinoma were enrolled in the trial. CD4+ and CD8+ T cells were sorted separately from peripheral blood before TCR sequencing. These data belong to a study of OX40 agonist ivuxolimab in advanced cancers. Notes on the research overall: The costimulatory receptor OX40 (CD134) was targeted by ivuxolimab, a fully human IgG2 agonistic monoclonal antibody. Intravenous ivuxolimab was administered to patients every 2 weeks at six dose levels: 0.01, 0.1, 0.3, 1.5, 3 and 10 mg/kg. Of the roughly 54 patients in dose escalation, 19 had hepatocellular carcinoma, some 15 had melanoma, 9 had renal cell carcinoma and 9 had head and neck cancer. Partial responses were achieved by three dose-escalation patients, of whom one had hepatocellular carcinoma and two had cutaneous melanoma. A male proportion of under 85% and a mean age of around 60 years, ranging from 23 to 79, were recorded for the dose-escalation cohort. The monotherapy dose-escalation portion (N of about 52 patients) of the phase I ivuxolimab trial is reported in the paper. Prior anti-PD-1, anti-PD-L1 or anti-CTLA-4 therapy was permitted, and 40% of dose-escalation patients had received checkpoint inhibitors. The purpose of peripheral TCRbeta sequencing was to test whether ivuxolimab changed TCR sequence diversity and led to clonal T-cell expansion.

Measured from the cysteine to the phenylalanine, the CDR3 is 12 residues long. Of all the DNA, just the CDR3 is kept, 36 bases in frame from base 1. V loses 0 bases of germline sequence and J loses 8 bases, and the interval between the two ends is 5 bases. The germline V gene provides CDR1 MNHEY and CDR2 SVGAGI. The study at large found these results: The antigen specificity of the clonally expanded peripheral T cells was not determined. In the 0.1-3.0 mg/kg groups, partial responders had among the lowest normalized peripheral clonal expansion, particularly in CD8+ T cells. Low levels of normalized T-cell clonal expansion were also seen in some patients who did not respond. At doses from 0.1 to 3.0 mg/kg, clonal expansion was seen in both CD4+ and CD8+ blood T cells between baseline and week 6. After ivuxolimab, CD8+ T cells had more expanded clones than CD4+ T cells on average.

Genomic DNA was extracted from sorted cells for sequencing of the TCRbeta CDR3 region. TCRbeta CDR3 regions were sequenced using the immunoSEQ Assay. In TCRdb, the immuneACCESS table is reduced to in-frame sequences with V and J assigned. These tables do not hold every clone; where another copy was compared, an unresolved V gene accounts for under half, and the others remain unexplained. This sample gives about 77,000 clones in total; approximately 83% of them show up just once. The ten largest clonotypes hold roughly 0.66% of the sample. Rearrangement joined TRBV6-5 to TRBJ2-1; no confident D gene assignment can be made. The sample consisted of CD4+ or CD8+ T cells sorted from blood, taken in a trial of the OX40 agonist ivuxolimab. This TCR was recovered from an adult with an advanced solid tumor such as melanoma, head and neck, liver or kidney cancer. The sequenced DNA: TGTGCCAGCAGTTACTCCGGCCATGAGCAGTTCTTC. Its translation reads: CASSYSGHEQFF.